The sequence of this TCR beta chain was determined in a study of identical twins. General observations from the study: An excess of low generation probability was shown by twin-shared out-of-frame alpha sequences. Partly confounded zero-insertion analyses could result from invariant MAIT and iNKT cells. There were fewer insertions in abundant cord blood beta clonotypes, but memory repertoires showed no such pattern. Out-of-frame TCR alpha sharing observed in monozygotic twins exceeded model estimates.

The germline CDR1 and CDR2 sequences are LGHNT and FRNRAP. Trimming cost V 7 bases and J 4 bases; bases outside gene matches: 7. The CDR3 has 14 amino acids. TCRdb redid the calling of the 5' RACE reads with MiXCR, one entry per CDR3 protein. The sample includes about 660,000 distinct CDR3 sequences, about 9.4% seen only once; the top ten take 0.75% to 1%. This clonotype was observed a few times. The antigen remains undetermined. This sample also appeared in a second study, on yellow fever vaccine responses in identical twins.

The clonotype comes from a woman under 30 in good health. The chain is built from TRBV12-5 and TRBJ2-5; 9 bases match TRBD1. The source material was PBMCs. CDR3 in DNA: TGTGCTAGTGCCTACGGGACAGGGCCAGAGACCCAGTACTTC. It encodes CASAYGTGPETQYF.